These 2 T cell receptor beta chains originate from one sample sequenced in a study of blood T cell repertoires in COVID-19. Clones were sequenced by immunoSEQ multiplex PCR, and TCRdb holds only the in-frame ones, with some missing. Here the sample spans approximately 330,000 clones, about nine tenths being singletons. The sequenced material came from peripheral blood. The receptor source for this set is a man aged 25 to 45 with COVID-19, enrolled during active disease.

The chain recombines TRBV11-1 with TRBJ1-2, with no clear D. Trimming removed 1 base from V and 7 bases from J, with 7 bases in between. The CDR3 sequence is 12 residues long. CDR1 and CDR2 from the germline V gene are SGHAT and FQDESV (reference sequence). The CDR3 reads CASSLDGRGYTF. In nucleotides, the CDR3 is TGTGCCAGCAGCTTAGATGGGCGTGGCTACACCTTC.

The gene calls are TRBV18 and TRBJ2-2, with 12 bases fitting TRBD2. Germline lookup yields CDR1 KGHSH and CDR2 LQKENI. The junction had 6 bases not matched to a gene; V was cut back by 4 bases and J by 0 bases. This CDR3 is built from 18 residues. The CDR3 reads CASSQTSGGLANTGELFF. Here the CDR3 DNA reads TGTGCCAGCTCACAGACTAGCGGGGGACTCGCGAACACCGGGGAGCTGTTTTTT.